This T cell receptor beta chain was sequenced during a study of cytomegalovirus exposure and HLA in healthy donors. Points from the study as a whole: The HLA-A and HLA-B alleles of most subjects were reportedly predicted accurately from TCR beta sequences. Using the classifier, cytomegalovirus status was reportedly diagnosed with high specificity and sensitivity.

Trimming cost V 1 base and J 5 bases, with 11 bases left between them. This CDR3 is built from 14 residues. The V gene's germline CDR1 is SNHLY and CDR2 FYNNEI. About this clone: Its antigen is undetermined.

A multiplex PCR was run with 60 Vbeta primers and 13 Jbeta primers. Profiled with immunoSEQ multiplex PCR; TCRdb holds only in-frame clones, not every one. The sample shows 210,000 or so clones, approximately 80% of them seen only once. The TCR was taken from a girl aged 10-17 years in good health and CMV-seronegative. The source material was PBMCs. The chain uses TRBV2 and TRBJ1-2; no reliable D call. The CDR3 is CASSEEQKIYGYTF. Here the CDR3 DNA reads TGTGCCAGCAGTGAAGAACAGAAAATATATGGCTACACCTTC.